This TCR beta chain was sequenced for a study of OX40 agonist ivuxolimab in advanced cancers. Study context: The study treated patients with ivuxolimab, an agonistic anti-OX40 (CD134) antibody. Antecedent anti-PD-1, anti-PD-L1 or anti-CTLA-4 therapy was permissible, with around 41% having received some.

Turning to this clone: The antigen remains undetermined.

Measured with immunoSEQ multiplex PCR; TCRdb has only the in-frame clones, and not every one. This sample has 50,000 to 70,000 clones, with 80% to 90% found just once. The CDR3 is 16 residues long. The junction had 7 bases not matched to a gene; V was cut back by 1 base and J by 3 bases. Germline lookup yields CDR1 SGHAT and CDR2 FQDESV (reference sequence). Study-wide findings and caveats: CD8+ T cells averaged more expanded clones than CD4+.

This sequence joins TRBV11-1 and TRBJ1-2; TRBD1 agrees at 8 bases. The sample in question was CD4+ or CD8+ T cells sorted from blood, obtained in a trial of the OX40 agonist ivuxolimab. The receptor was derived from an adult with an advanced solid tumor such as melanoma, head and neck, liver or kidney cancer. The CDR3 DNA reads TGTGCCAGCAGCTTAGGCTCCGGGACAGGCGACTATGGCTACACCTTC. It specifies CASSLGSGTGDYGYTF. The variable domain in full, with the rest retrieved from reference TRBV11-1 and TRBJ1-2, is EAEVAQSPRYKITEKSQAVAFWCDPISGHATLYWYRQILGQGPELLVQFQDESVVDDSQLPKDRFSAERLKGVDSTLKIQPAELGDSAMYLCASSLGSGTGDYGYTFGSGTRLTVV.